This T cell receptor beta chain emerged from a study of cytomegalovirus exposure and HLA in healthy donors. The study's findings and limits: A later examination showed that TCR association rates differed by HLA locus, with DRB1 most and HLA-C fewest. A likely sequencing artifact accounted for one observed cluster of highly shared sequence variants.

This clone was detected a few times. Its antigen is unidentified. PCR used 60 Vbeta primers and 13 Jbeta primers. Sequencing used immunoSEQ multiplex PCR; TCRdb keeps in-frame clones, though not all of them. The sample gives about 150,000 clones, about two thirds of which show up once; approximately 4.2% is in the top ten. Germline V lookup: CDR1 SEHNR, CDR2 FQNEAQ (reference sequence). Trimming removed 2 bases from V and 2 bases from J, with 9 bases in between. This CDR3 is 14 amino acids long. This chain connects TRBV7-9 to TRBJ2-5; possible D gene TRBD2, 5 bases. The specimen was PBMCs. This TCR came from a man aged 50 or older in good health and CMV-seropositive. The CDR3 is CASSLSSYQETQYF. The CDR3 nucleotides are TGTGCCAGCAGCTTATCTAGCTATCAAGAGACCCAGTACTTC.